Described below is a single T cell receptor (beta chain) sequence and its context. The antigen remains undetermined. This specimen belongs to a study of PD-L1 blockade in urothelial cancer. Whole-study context: Enrolled patients had been treated previously with 0 to 3 chemotherapy regimens.

Sample time point: pretreatment peripheral blood. The CDR3 totals 15 residues. The germline V gene has CDR1 ENHRY and CDR2 SYGVKD. The ends lost 3 bases at V and 1 base at J; junction bases unmatched: 4. The authors spiked synthetic TCR analog templates into each PCR. Libraries were prepared by immunoSEQ multiplex PCR; TCRdb keeps only in-frame clonotypes and omits some of them. The data contain fewer than 80,000 clones, 65% to 90% of them singletons. Study-level results: Stronger expansion of tumor-associated clones in blood at 3 weeks distinguished durable-benefit patients.

This clonotype was sampled from an older man with urothelial cancer. The chain recombines TRBV10-3 with TRBJ2-7; 9 positions agree with TRBD1. The sequencing here drew on PBMCs, taken around atezolizumab (anti-PD-L1) treatment. The chain's CDR3 is CAISDADRGSYEQYF. The CDR3 nucleotides are TGTGCCATCAGTGATGCGGACAGGGGATCCTACGAGCAGTACTTC.